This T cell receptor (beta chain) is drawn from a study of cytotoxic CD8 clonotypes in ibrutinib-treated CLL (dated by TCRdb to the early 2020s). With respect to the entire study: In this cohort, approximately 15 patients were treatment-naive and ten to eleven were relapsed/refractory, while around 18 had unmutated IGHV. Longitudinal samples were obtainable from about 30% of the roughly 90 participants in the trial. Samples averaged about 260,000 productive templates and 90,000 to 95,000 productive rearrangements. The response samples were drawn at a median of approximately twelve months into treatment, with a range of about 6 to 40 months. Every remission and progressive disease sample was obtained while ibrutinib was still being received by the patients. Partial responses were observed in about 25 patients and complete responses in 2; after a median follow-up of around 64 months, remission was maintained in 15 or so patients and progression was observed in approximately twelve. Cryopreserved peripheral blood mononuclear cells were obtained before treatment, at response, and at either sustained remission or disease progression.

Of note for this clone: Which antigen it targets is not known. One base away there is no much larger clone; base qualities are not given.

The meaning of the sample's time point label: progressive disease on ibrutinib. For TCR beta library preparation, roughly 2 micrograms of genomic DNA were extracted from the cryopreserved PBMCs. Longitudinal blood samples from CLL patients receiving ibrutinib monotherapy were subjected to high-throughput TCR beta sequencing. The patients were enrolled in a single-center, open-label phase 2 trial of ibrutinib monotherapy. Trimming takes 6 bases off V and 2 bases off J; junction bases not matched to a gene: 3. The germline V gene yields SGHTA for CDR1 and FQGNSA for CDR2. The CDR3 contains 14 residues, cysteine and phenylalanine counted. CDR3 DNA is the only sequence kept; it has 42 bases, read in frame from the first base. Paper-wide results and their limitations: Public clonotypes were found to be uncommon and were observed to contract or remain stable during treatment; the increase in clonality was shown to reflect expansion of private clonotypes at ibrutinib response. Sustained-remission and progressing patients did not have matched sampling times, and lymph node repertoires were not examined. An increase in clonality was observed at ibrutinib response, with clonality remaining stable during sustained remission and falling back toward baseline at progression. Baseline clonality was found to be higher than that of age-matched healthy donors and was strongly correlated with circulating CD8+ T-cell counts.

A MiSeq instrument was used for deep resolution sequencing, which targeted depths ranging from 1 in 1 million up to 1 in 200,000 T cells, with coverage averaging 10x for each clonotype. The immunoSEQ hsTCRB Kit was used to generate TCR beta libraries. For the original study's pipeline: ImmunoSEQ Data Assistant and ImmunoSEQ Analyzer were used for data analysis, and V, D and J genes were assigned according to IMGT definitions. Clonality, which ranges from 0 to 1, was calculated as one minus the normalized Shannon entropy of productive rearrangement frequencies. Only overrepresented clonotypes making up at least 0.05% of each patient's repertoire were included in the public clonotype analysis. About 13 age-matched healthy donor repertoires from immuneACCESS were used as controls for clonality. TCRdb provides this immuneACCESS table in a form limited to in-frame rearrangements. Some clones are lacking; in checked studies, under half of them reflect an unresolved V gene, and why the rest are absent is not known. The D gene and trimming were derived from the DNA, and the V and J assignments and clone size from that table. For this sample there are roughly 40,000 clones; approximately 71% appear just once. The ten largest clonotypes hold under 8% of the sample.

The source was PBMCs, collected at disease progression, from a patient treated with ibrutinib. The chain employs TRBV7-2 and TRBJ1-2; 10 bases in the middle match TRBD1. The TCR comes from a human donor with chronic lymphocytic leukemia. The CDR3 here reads CASRKTGGNYGYTF. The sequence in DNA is TGTGCCAGCAGAAAGACAGGGGGCAACTATGGCTACACCTTC.